This T cell receptor beta chain was captured by sequencing in a study of T-cell reconstitution after alpha-beta-depleted transplantation in children. TCRbeta library preparation incorporated unique molecular identifiers. MiXCR was run by TCRdb on the PCR reads, yielding one entry per CDR3 protein. The profile shows fewer than 350,000 distinct CDR3 sequences, roughly 8.2% of them singletons. The CDR3 totals 16 residues. Losses at the gene ends were 2 bases for V and 2 bases for J; bases not matched to a gene: 7. Germline CDR1 SGHRS, CDR2 YFSETQ. Study observations and caveats: Once a year had passed after transplant, T-cell counts and diversity came mostly from newly produced T cells. Reportedly, roughly two months post-transplant, alpha-beta T cells arose from several hundred expanded graft clones. Recipient T cells and thymic progenitors that survived were the source of the high TCRbeta diversity seen at day 60 in some patients.

Points on this clonotype: Its target is not known.

This sequence originates from a female patient under 10 years old who had a stem cell transplant for Fanconi anemia, so the T cells may come from the graft donor. The sequencing used peripheral blood, collected 360 days after TCRalphabeta/CD19-depleted stem cell transplant. The gene calls are TRBV5-1 and TRBJ1-1; 9 bases agree with TRBD1. CDR3 sequence reads: CASSLSGTGINTEAFF. DNA for the CDR3: TGCGCCAGCAGCTTATCCGGGACAGGGATAAACACTGAAGCTTTCTTT.